This T cell receptor (beta chain) was captured in a study of cytomegalovirus exposure and HLA in healthy donors. General observations from the study: By HLA locus, TCR association rates varied in a later analysis, with DRB1 showing the most and HLA-C the fewest.

Primers included in the PCR were 60 Vbeta and 13 Jbeta primers. Some clones are missing from TCRdb's copy, which holds only in-frame ones; the method was immunoSEQ multiplex PCR. Altogether about 140,000 clones are present, 78% being singletons, with the ten largest covering about 2.5%. Per the germline V gene, CDR1 is SGDLS and CDR2 is YYNGEE. V was pared by 4 bases and J by 2 bases, with 16 bases between. The CDR3 is 16 residues long. As to this clone: Its cognate antigen is unknown.

The TCR sequence derives from a male donor in good health and CMV-seronegative. The chain joins TRBV9 to TRBJ1-5, with TRBD1 as a possible D gene (6 bases). Specimen: PBMCs. CDR3 bases: TGTGCCAGCAGCCAAGGGGGTACGGATGGCAATCAGCCCCAGCATTTT. This codes for CASSQGGTDGNQPQHF.